This T cell receptor beta chain is from a study of human T cells and chemical hapten exposure. Study information: Application of 0.01% DPC to the upper back was done by patch test, with a reading at 6 days. General study results and limits: TCRs at a frequency above 1 in 1000 stayed unchanged with DPC sensitization.

This clonotype was observed a handful of times. Antigen specificity is unknown. Time point: patch test 1, 2 weeks after DPC sensitization. Treatment indicated: therapeutic diphenylcyclopropenone sensitization with weekly scalp DPC. Each patch test followed a blood draw. Trimming stripped 5 bases from V and 4 bases from J, with 11 bases between. The CDR3 is made up of 13 amino acids. Germline CDR1 is PRHDT and CDR2 is FYEKMQ (reference sequence). TCRdb reanalysed the RACE reads using MiXCR and keeps one entry per CDR3 protein. The sample lists 100,000 or so distinct CDR3 sequences; approximately 9.9% were seen once.

The clonotype was recovered from a woman aged 40 to 55 with alopecia areata. Some clones in this sample may be carry-over from other donors' samples. V is TRBV13 and J is TRBJ1-1, with D tentatively TRBD1 (5 bases). The specimen comprised whole blood, sampled in connection with sensitization to the hapten diphenylcyclopropenone (DPC). This CDR3 is CASSESGSTEAFF. The CDR3 region has the DNA TGTGCCAGCAGCGAATCAGGGTCCACTGAAGCTTTCTTT.